This is a list of T cell receptor beta chains from one sample in a study of blood T cell repertoires in COVID-19. The table came from immunoSEQ multiplex PCR; TCRdb's copy has only in-frame clones and leaves some out. The sample yields fewer than 200,000 clones, 85% seen once. The sample comprised peripheral blood. These receptors all stem from a woman of 80 years or more with COVID-19, enrolled during active disease. The CDR3 runs from the conserved cysteine through the conserved F or W. Each record gives: V gene, D gene, CDR3 protein. The D gene is left open where the match is weak.

TRBV12-3/TRBV12-4 | . | CASSLAGGYEQYF
TRBV25-1 | TRBD1 | CASSRGQRYGYTF
TRBV2 | . | CASRPQLSGNTIYF
TRBV25-1 | TRBD2 | CASSEGLGYYNEQFF
TRBV5-1 | . | CASSLVGESPLHF
TRBV5-1 | . | CASSLAAGWKNIQYF
TRBV10-1 | . | CASSPGGPNTGELFF
TRBV5-1 | TRBD1 | CASSDPQGAAEKLFF
TRBV11-3 | . | CASSLGAPFIGWEQYF
TRBV9 | . | CASSVGLERTDAMGQFF
TRBV9 | TRBD2 | CASSVSSGGQETQYF
TRBV19 | TRBD1 | CASSTRTGWQEAFF
TRBV5-1 | . | CASSLSVRETQYF
TRBV10-2 | TRBD2 | CASSELERGGSYEQYF
TRBV13 | . | CASQARLIQETQYF
TRBV7-8 | TRBD2 | CASSTRTSGRATDTQYF
TRBV4-1 | TRBD1 | CASSRDSYSSGNTIYF
TRBV5-5 | . | CASSLTGGVGDTQYF
TRBV29-1 | TRBD1 | CSGTIQGKAFF
TRBV10-3 | TRBD1 | CAISADEIFGQGAQHF
TRBV5-1 | . | CASRPLGGDYGYTF
TRBV3-1/TRBV3-2 | TRBD1 | CASSQFQGVMSTEAFF
TRBV7-3 | TRBD1 | CASSSRQGEAFF
TRBV5-1 | . | CASSNLQASTGELFF
TRBV9 | TRBD2 | CASSAGGVADTQYF
TRBV27 | . | CASSLSQDMAEAFF
TRBV5-1 | TRBD2 | CASSLGLASYNEQFF
TRBV5-1 | . | CASSLGARSGNTIYF
TRBV19 | TRBD2 | CASSGTGGVGEQYF
TRBV5-8 | . | CASTAYQGDYGYTF
TRBV27 | TRBD1 | CASSHGQGVNTEAFF
TRBV19 | . | CASSPSSYNEQFF
TRBV9 | TRBD2 | CASSVGAGGQGETQYF
TRBV3-1/TRBV3-2 | . | CASSYSGTPNTGELFF
TRBV5-1 | TRBD1 | CASSLGQGGNSPLHF
TRBV14 | TRBD1 | CASSQDRGLVNTEAFF
TRBV5-1 | . | CASSLYVETQYF
TRBV5-1 | TRBD1 | CASSPLTDRDGYTF
TRBV5-1 | TRBD1 | CASSSEGATALFF
TRBV9 | . | CASSPTEPGLEQFF
TRBV19 | . | CASTKMTAPNEKLFF
TRBV3-1/TRBV3-2 | . | CASSPRMRAEAFF
TRBV4-2 | . | CASSQSYSRFNQPQHF
TRBV4-1 | . | CASSQEGGRVGYGYTF
TRBV19 | TRBD1 | CASSMRGQSDTQYF
TRBV2 | TRBD2 | CASSIAGLAGDANTGELFF
TRBV29-1 | . | CSTQATGMNTEAFF
TRBV9 | . | CASSVGVSADTQYF
TRBV4-1 | . | CASSQEETANYGYTF
TRBV6-5 | . | CASRVRETGELFF
TRBV5-1 | . | CASSLVQATNEKLFF
TRBV6-5 | . | CASSTGFTLHTEAFF
TRBV6-1 | TRBD1 | CASSVGTGSPSYEQYF